Listed here are 17 T cell receptor beta chains from one sample, sequenced in a study of neurological immune-mediated disorders. TCRdb itself ran the 5' RACE reads through MiXCR, one entry per CDR3 protein. The profile covers tens of thousands of distinct CDR3 sequences, with approximately 3.7% appearing a single time and roughly 2.3% taken by the ten largest. Sequenced material: PBMCs. The receptors here all came from a woman aged 45-65 years with multiple sclerosis.

In its sample, this clonotype was seen many times. V is TRBV7-9 and J is TRBJ2-1; 10 nucleotides line up with TRBD2. The junction had 6 bases not matched to a gene; V was cut back by 3 bases and J by 7 bases. The CDR3 is made up of 15 amino acids. Per germline, CDR1 SEHNR and CDR2 FQNEAQ (reference sequence). The CDR3 region is CASSFGASGRNEQFF. The CDR3, as DNA: TGTGCCAGCAGCTTCGGGGCTAGCGGGAGAAATGAGCAGTTCTTC.

In this sample, this clonotype turned up many times. The chain combines TRBV29-1 with TRBJ1-5; no reliable D call. Trimming took off 6 bases at V and 5 bases at J, with 11 bases between the two ends. Germline V gives CDR1 SQVTM, CDR2 ANQGSEA. This CDR3 contains 12 residues. The CDR3 region is CSVQQLDQPQHF. The CDR3 bases are TGCAGCGTCCAACAGTTGGATCAGCCCCAGCATTTT.

The sample holds many counts of this clonotype. The V gene is TRBV6-2 or TRBV6-3, the J gene TRBJ2-7; 10 bases align to TRBD2. With V trimmed by 4 bases and J by 4 bases, 16 bases remained unmatched. Germline assignment: CDR1 MNHEY and CDR2 SVGEGT. The CDR3 has 18 residues. Here the CDR3 reads CASSFSASGRYSLYEQYF. The DNA of the CDR3 is TGTGCCAGCAGTTTTTCGGCTAGCGGGAGATATTCCCTATACGAGCAGTACTTC.

This clonotype showed up just once. The genes are TRBV28 and TRBJ2-4; D gene unclear. The germline CDR1 and CDR2 sequences are MDHEN and SYDVKM. V lost 2 bases, J lost 10 bases, and 15 bases lay in between. The CDR3 contains 14 residues. The CDR3 protein is CASSLATARPIQYF. The CDR3 DNA follows: TGTGCCAGCAGTTTAGCCACCGCCAGGCCAATTCAGTACTTC.

This clonotype appeared many times. The rearrangement uses TRBV7-3 and TRBJ2-5; 7 bases agree with TRBD2. CDR3 length: 15 residues. V was pared by 0 bases and J by 5 bases, with 6 bases of the junction left unmatched. Germline-derived CDR1 and CDR2 are SGHTA and FQGTGA. Here the CDR3 DNA reads TGTGCCAGCAGCTTAACGGGGGGGGTGTTGGAGACCCAGTACTTC. This translates into CASSLTGGVLETQYF. The whole variable domain, filled in from reference TRBV7-3 and TRBJ2-5, reads GAGVSQTPSNKVTEKGKYVELRCDPISGHTALYWYRQSLGQGPEFLIYFQGTGAADDSGLPNDRFFAVRPEGSVSTLKIQRTERGDSAVYLCASSLTGGVLETQYFGPGTRLLVL.

The sample holds many counts of this clonotype. Here the CDR3 reads CASSPGGRSYNEQFF. The CDR3 nucleotides are TGTGCCAGCTCACCTGGGGGAAGGAGCTACAATGAGCAGTTCTTC. The V and J genes are TRBV18 and TRBJ2-1, with D possibly being TRBD1 or TRBD2 (5 bases each). V was pared by 3 bases and J by 3 bases, with 12 bases between. The CDR3 runs to 15 residues. Germline V gene lookup returns CDR1 KGHSH and CDR2 LQKENI.

This clonotype was found many times. This chain uses TRBV7-9 with TRBJ1-2; a possible D gene is TRBD1 (5 bases). The CDR3 has 14 amino acids. Per germline, CDR1 SEHNR and CDR2 FQNEAQ (reference sequence). V dropped 4 bases and J dropped 8 bases, with 17 bases sitting between them. CDR3 protein: CASSSQGQLGGYTF. CDR3 coding DNA: TGTGCCAGCAGCTCTCAGGGTCAACTTGGAGGCTACACCTTC.

Many counts were recorded for this clonotype. The chain carries TRBV7-3 and TRBJ1-6, with a possible D match to TRBD1 (6 bases). From germline, CDR1 is SGHTA and CDR2 FQGTGA. V lost 5 bases and J 7 bases, leaving 12 bases between the germline ends. The CDR3 covers 14 residues. CDR3 nucleotide sequence: TGTGCCAGCAGCCAGGACAGCTACAATTCACCCCTCCACTTT. This translates into CASSQDSYNSPLHF.

This clonotype was recorded many times. The J gene is TRBJ1-5, the V gene TRBV6-2 or TRBV6-3; D remains ambiguous. The CDR3 is 13 residues long. Germline V gene sequence: CDR1 MNHEY, CDR2 SVGEGT. Trimming removed 4 bases at V and 0 bases at J, with 4 bases between. The CDR3 reads CASSSNSNQPQHF. Here the CDR3 DNA reads TGTGCCAGCAGTTCCAATAGCAATCAGCCCCAGCATTTT.

In its sample, this clonotype was seen many times. This chain links TRBV7-2 with TRBJ2-1, with 9 bases identical to TRBD2. This CDR3 has 16 amino acids. With V trimmed by 0 bases and J by 6 bases, 6 bases remained unmatched. Germline V gene lookup returns CDR1 SGHTA and CDR2 FQGNSA. CDR3 coding DNA: TGTGCCAGCAGCTTAGCCAGGCTAGCGGGACGCAATGAGCAGTTCTTC. Translated: CASSLARLAGRNEQFF.

This clonotype showed up many times. The chain is built from TRBV11-2 and TRBJ2-5, with 11 nucleotides matching TRBD2. The CDR3 has 19 residues. CDR1 and CDR2 (germline): SGHAT, FQNNGV. The trim removed 0 bases at V and 1 base at J, leaving 10 bases unmatched. The CDR3 bases are TGTGCCAGCAGCTTAGATCGGGAGGGTAGCGGGAGGGCCCAAGAGACCCAGTACTTC. Protein product: CASSLDREGSGRAQETQYF.

This clonotype was seen repeatedly, ten times or more. The CDR3 here is CASSPTDRYGYTF. For the CDR3, the DNA is TGTGCCAGCAGCCCGACAGACCGCTATGGCTACACCTTC. The genes are TRBV7-9 and TRBJ1-2; weak D call: TRBD1 (5 bases). The CDR3 length is 13 residues. With 5 bases removed from V and 4 bases from J, the gap between germline ends came to 11 bases. The V gene's germline CDR1 is SEHNR and CDR2 FQNEAQ (reference sequence).

The chain recombines TRBV20-1 with TRBJ1-5, with 7 bases identical to TRBD1. The germline gives CDR1 DFQATT, CDR2 SNEGSKA (reference sequence). V lost 2 bases, J lost 4 bases, and 5 bases stayed unmatched. This CDR3 has 14 residues. Here the CDR3 reads CSARRGLGNQPQHF. The CDR3 coding sequence is TGCAGTGCTAGAAGGGGGCTCGGGAATCAGCCCCAGCATTTT.

This clonotype appeared many times. The chain couples TRBV20-1 to TRBJ2-1, with D possibly being TRBD2 (6 bases). CDR3 length: 15 residues. The V and J ends lost 0 bases and 0 bases respectively, with 9 bases between them. Looked up from germline, CDR1 is DFQATT and CDR2 is SNEGSKA (reference sequence). CDR3: CSARDAGFSYNEQFF. CDR3 nucleotide sequence: TGCAGTGCTAGAGACGCGGGGTTCTCCTACAATGAGCAGTTCTTC.

This clonotype was found a few times. This could be a read error, since a much larger clone is one nucleotide away. The V call is TRBV7-3, the J call TRBJ1-3; a weak D match, TRBD1 (5 bases). This CDR3 has 16 residues. The germline CDR1 and CDR2 sequences are SGHTA and FQGTGA. Here the CDR3 DNA reads TGTGCCAGCAGCGCGGACGGCCCAGGGCCTGGAAAAACCATATATTTT. Translation gives CASSADGPGPGKTIYF.

This clonotype showed up just once. A much larger clonotype is one base distant, so this may be a read error. The chain joins TRBV5-6 to TRBJ2-4; no clear D. Germline V CDR1 and CDR2: SGHDT, YYEEEE. The CDR3 is made up of 15 amino acids. CDR3 loop: CASSLAVEGWNIQNF. For the CDR3, the DNA is TGTGCCAGCAGCTTGGCCGTAGAAGGTTGGAACATTCAGAACTTC.

The chain carries TRBV7-2 and TRBJ2-7; D is undetermined. Germline V gene data show CDR1 as SGHTA and CDR2 as FQGNSA. This CDR3 is built from 13 residues. The V end was cut by 1 base, the J end by 5 bases, with 9 bases between. CDR3 in amino acids: CASSLGSRNEQYF. The CDR3 bases are TGTGCCAGCAGCTTAGGTAGCCGGAACGAGCAGTACTTC. Full variable domain (remainder filled in from reference TRBV7-2 and TRBJ2-7): GAGVSQSPSNKVTEKGKDVELRCDPISGHTALYWYRQSLGQGLEFLIYFQGNSAPDKSGLPSDRFSAERTGGSVSTLTIQRTQQEDSAVYLCASSLGSRNEQYFGPGTRLTVT.